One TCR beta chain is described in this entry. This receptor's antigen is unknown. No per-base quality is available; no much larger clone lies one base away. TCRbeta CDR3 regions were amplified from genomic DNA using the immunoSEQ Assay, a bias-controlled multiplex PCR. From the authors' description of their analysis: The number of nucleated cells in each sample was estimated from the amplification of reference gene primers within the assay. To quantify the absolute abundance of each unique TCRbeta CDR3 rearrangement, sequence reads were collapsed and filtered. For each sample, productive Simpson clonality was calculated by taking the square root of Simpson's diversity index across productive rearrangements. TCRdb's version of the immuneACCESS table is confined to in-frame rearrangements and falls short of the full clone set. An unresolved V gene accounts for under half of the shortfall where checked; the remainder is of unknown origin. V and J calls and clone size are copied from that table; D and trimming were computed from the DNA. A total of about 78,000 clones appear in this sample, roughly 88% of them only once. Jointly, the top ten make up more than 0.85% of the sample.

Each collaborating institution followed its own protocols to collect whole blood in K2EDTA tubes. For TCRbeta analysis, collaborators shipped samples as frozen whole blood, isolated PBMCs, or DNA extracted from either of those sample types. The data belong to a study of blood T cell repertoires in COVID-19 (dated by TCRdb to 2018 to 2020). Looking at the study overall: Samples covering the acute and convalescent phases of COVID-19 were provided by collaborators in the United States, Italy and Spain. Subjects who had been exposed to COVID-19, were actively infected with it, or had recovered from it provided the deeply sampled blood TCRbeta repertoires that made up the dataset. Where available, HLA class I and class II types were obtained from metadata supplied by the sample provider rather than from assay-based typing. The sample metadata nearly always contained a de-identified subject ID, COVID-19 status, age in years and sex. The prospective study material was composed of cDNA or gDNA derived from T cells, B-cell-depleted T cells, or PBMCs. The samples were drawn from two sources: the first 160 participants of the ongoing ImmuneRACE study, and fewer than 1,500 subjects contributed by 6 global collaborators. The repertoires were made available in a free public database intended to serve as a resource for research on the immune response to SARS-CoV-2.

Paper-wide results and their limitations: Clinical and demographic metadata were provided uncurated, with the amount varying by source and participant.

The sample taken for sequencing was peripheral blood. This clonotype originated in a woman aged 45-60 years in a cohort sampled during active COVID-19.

The CDR3 protein sequence reads: CASSQGRWRAFF. The DNA sequence is as follows: TGTGCCAGCAGCCAAGGGCGCTGGCGGGCTTTCTTT. The V and J genes are TRBV3-1 (or the pseudogene TRBV3-2) and TRBJ1-1, with no D gene named confidently. The V and J ends are trimmed by 1 base and 11 bases, leaving 11 bases between them. CDR1 and CDR2 are drawn from the germline V gene (reference sequence): LGHDT, YNNKEL. Taken from cysteine to phenylalanine, the CDR3 has 12 residues. The sequence is cut down to CDR3 DNA, 36 bases in frame from base 1.